The T cell receptor (beta chain) described here comes from a study of OX40 agonist ivuxolimab in advanced cancers. About the study: The study treated patients with ivuxolimab, an agonistic anti-OX40 (CD134) antibody.

The CDR3 totals 14 residues. Germline V CDR1 and CDR2: SNHLY, FYNNEI. The trim removed 11 bases at V and 5 bases at J, leaving 6 bases unmatched. Assay used: immunoSEQ multiplex PCR; TCRdb lists only in-frame clones, some missing. This table holds approximately 77,000 clones, approximately 91% found once. Sequencing was performed on CD4+ or CD8+ T cells sorted from blood, taken in a trial of the OX40 agonist ivuxolimab. J is TRBJ2-1 and V is TRBV2; 13 bases align to TRBD2. This clonotype was sampled from an adult with an advanced solid tumor such as melanoma, head and neck, liver or kidney cancer. The CDR3 sequence is CASLGLAGDNEQFF. The CDR3 DNA reads as TGTGCCTCACTAGGACTAGCGGGAGACAATGAGCAGTTCTTC.